This T cell receptor beta chain was sequenced during a study of OX40 agonist ivuxolimab in advanced cancers. As for this clone: Its antigen remains unknown.

Study results and limitations: Certain nonresponders likewise exhibited a low normalized T-cell clonal expansion. Near-lowest levels of clonal expansion characterized partial responders at 0.1-3.0 mg/kg. Both blood CD4+ and CD8+ T cells showed clonal growth by week 6 at 0.1 to 3.0 mg/kg.

Profiled with immunoSEQ multiplex PCR; TCRdb holds only in-frame clones, not every one. The table has about 15,000 clones, about four fifths seen once. V dropped 7 bases and J dropped 8 bases, with 16 bases sitting between them. The CDR3 has 13 residues. From germline, CDR1 is SGHNT and CDR2 YYREEE (reference sequence). Peripheral blood came from all dose cohorts at three timepoints. This receptor was identified in an adult with an advanced solid tumor such as melanoma, head and neck, liver or kidney cancer. Material: CD4+ or CD8+ T cells sorted from blood, obtained in a trial of the OX40 agonist ivuxolimab. The V gene is TRBV5-4, the J gene TRBJ2-1; D possibly corresponds to TRBD2 (5 bases). As DNA, the CDR3 is TGTGCCAGCGCCCCCCGTGGAGGTCATGAGCAGTTCTTC. It codes for CASAPRGGHEQFF.